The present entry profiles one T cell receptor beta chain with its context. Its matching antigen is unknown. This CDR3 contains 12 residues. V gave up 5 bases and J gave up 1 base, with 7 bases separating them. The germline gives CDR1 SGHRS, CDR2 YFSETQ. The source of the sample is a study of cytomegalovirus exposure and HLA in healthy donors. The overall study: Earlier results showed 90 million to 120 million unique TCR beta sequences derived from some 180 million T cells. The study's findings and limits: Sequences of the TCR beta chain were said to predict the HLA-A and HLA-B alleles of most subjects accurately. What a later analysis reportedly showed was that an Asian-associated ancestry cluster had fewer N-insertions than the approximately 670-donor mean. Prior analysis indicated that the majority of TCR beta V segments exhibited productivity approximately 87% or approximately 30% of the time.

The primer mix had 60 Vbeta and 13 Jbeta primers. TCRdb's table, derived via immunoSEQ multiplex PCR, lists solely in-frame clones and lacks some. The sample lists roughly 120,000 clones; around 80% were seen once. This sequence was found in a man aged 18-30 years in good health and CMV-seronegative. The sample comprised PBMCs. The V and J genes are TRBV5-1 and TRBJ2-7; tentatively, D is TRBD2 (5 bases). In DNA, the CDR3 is TGCGCCAGCAGTAGCGTTTCCTACGAGCAGTACTTC. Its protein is CASSSVSYEQYF.